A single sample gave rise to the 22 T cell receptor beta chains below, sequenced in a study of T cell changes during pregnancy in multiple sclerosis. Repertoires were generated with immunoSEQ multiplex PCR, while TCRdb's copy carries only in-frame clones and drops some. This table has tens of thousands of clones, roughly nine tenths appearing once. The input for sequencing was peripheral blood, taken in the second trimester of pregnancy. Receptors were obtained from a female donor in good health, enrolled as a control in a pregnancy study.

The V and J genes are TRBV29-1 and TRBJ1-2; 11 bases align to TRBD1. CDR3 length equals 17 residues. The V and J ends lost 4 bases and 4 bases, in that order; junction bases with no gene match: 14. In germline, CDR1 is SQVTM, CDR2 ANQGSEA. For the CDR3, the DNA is TGCAGCGTTGCCACCACCGGGACAGGGGGAGCCCTCTATGGCTACACCTTC. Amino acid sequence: CSVATTGTGGALYGYTF.

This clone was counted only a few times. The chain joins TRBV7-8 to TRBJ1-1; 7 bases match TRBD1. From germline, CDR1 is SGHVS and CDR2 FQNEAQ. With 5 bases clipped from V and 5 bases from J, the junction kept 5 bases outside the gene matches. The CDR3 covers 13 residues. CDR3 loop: CASSRTGLTEAFF. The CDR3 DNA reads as TGTGCCAGCAGCCGGACAGGTTTAACTGAAGCTTTCTTT.

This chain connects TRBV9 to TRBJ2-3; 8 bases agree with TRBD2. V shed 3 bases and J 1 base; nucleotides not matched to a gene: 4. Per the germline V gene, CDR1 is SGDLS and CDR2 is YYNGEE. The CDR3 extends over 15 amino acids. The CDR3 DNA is TGTGCCAGCAGCGCGAGTAGCGGGGGCACAGATACGCAGTATTTT. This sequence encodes CASSASSGGTDTQYF.

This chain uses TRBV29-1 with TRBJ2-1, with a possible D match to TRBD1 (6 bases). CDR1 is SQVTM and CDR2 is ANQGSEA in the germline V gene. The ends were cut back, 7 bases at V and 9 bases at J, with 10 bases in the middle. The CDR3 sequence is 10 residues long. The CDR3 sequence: CSAARGEQFF. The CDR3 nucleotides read TGCAGCGCGGCCAGGGGTGAGCAGTTCTTC.

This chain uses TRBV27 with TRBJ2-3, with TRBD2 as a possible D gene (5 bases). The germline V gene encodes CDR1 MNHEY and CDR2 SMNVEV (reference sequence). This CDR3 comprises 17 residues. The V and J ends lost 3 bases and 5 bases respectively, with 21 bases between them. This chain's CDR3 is CASSLYSRVTRGDTQYF. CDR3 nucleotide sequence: TGTGCCAGCAGTTTGTATTCACGGGTAACCCGGGGAGATACGCAGTATTTT.

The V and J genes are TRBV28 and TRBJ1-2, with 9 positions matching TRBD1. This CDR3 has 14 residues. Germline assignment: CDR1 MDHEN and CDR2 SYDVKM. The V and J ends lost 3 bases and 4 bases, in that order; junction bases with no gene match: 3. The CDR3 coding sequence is TGTGCCAGCAGTTTGACAGGGGGTCCCTATGGCTACACCTTC. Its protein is CASSLTGGPYGYTF.

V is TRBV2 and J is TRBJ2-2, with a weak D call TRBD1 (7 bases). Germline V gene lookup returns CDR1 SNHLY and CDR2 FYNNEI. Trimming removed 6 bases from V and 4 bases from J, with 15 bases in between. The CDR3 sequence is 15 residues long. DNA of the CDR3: TGTGCCAGCAGGGCCCAGGGGGGAAGCACCGGGGAGCTGTTTTTT. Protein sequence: CASRAQGGSTGELFF.

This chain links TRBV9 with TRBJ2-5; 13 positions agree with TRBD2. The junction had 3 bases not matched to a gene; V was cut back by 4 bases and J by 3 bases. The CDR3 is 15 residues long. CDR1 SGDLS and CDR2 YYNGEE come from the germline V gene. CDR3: CASSFGLAGEETQYF. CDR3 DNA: TGTGCCAGCAGCTTCGGACTAGCGGGGGAAGAGACCCAGTACTTC.

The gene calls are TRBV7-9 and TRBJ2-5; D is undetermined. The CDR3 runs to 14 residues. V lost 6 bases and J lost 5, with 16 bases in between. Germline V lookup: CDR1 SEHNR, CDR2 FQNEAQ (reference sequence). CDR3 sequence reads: CASRLSPGGETQYF. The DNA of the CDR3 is TGTGCCAGCAGATTAAGCCCGGGTGGGGAGACCCAGTACTTC.

In nucleotides, the CDR3 is TGTGCCAGTTGCGGGGTGGGCACTGAAGCTTTCTTT. Translation: CASCGVGTEAFF. V and J are TRBV11-2 and TRBJ1-1; D is unclear. CDR3 length: 12 residues. V was cut by 9 bases and J by 4 bases, with 12 bases left in between. The germline V gene encodes CDR1 SGHAT and CDR2 FQNNGV.

The CDR3 bases are TGTGCCAGTAGTACGAACCGGGACAGGGGTAACTATGGCTACACCTTC. This gives the protein CASSTNRDRGNYGYTF. J is TRBJ1-2 and V is TRBV19; 10 bases fit TRBD1. V shed 4 bases, J shed 1 base, and the junction held 6 bases outside the gene matches. The CDR3 extends over 16 amino acids. The V gene's germline CDR1 is LNHDA and CDR2 SQIVND (reference sequence).

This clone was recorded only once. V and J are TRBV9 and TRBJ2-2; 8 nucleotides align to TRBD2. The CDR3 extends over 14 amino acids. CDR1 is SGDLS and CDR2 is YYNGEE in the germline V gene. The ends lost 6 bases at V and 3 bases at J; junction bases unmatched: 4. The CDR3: CASTARGDTGELFF. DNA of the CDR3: TGTGCCAGCACGGCGCGGGGGGACACCGGGGAGCTGTTTTTT. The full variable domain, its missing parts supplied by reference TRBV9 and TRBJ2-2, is DSGVTQTPKHLITATGQRVTLRCSPRSGDLSVYWYQQSLDQGLQFLIQYYNGEERAKGNILERFSAQQFPDLHSELNLSSLELGDSALYFCASTARGDTGELFFGEGSRLTVL.

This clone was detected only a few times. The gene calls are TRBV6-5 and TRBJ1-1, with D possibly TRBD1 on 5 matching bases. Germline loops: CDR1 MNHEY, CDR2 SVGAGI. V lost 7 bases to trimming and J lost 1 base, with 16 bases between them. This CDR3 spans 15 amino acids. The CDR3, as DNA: TGTGCCAGCACAGATCTAGGGCAGGGGAACACTGAAGCTTTCTTT. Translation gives CASTDLGQGNTEAFF.

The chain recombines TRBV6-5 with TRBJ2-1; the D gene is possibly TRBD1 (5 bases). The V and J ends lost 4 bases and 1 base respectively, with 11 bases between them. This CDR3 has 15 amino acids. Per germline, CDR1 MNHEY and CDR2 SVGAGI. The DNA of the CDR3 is TGTGCCAGCAGTTCCGCAGGGCAGTCCTACAATGAGCAGTTCTTC. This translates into CASSSAGQSYNEQFF.

This CDR3 reads CASSTAGAQEKAFF. CDR3 nucleotide sequence: TGTGCCAGCAGCACCGCAGGGGCCCAGGAAAAAGCTTTCTTT. This sequence joins TRBV7-9 and TRBJ1-1; D possibly corresponds to TRBD1 (6 bases). From germline, CDR1 is SEHNR and CDR2 FQNEAQ (reference sequence). With 5 bases removed from V and 9 bases from J, the gap between germline ends came to 19 bases. The CDR3 totals 14 residues.

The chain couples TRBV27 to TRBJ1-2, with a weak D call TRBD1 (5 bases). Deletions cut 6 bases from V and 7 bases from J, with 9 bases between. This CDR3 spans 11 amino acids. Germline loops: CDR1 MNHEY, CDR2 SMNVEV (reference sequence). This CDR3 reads CASRGGAGYTF. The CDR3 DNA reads TGTGCCAGCAGGGGTGGGGCTGGCTACACCTTC.

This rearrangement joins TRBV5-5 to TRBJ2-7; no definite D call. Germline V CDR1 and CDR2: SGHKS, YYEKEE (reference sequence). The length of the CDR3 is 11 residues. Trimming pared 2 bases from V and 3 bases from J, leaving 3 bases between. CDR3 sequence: CASSFIYEQYF. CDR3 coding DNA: TGTGCCAGCAGCTTTATCTACGAGCAGTACTTC. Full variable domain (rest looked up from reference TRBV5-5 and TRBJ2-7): DAGVTQSPTHLIKTRGQQVTLRCSPISGHKSVSWYQQVLGQGPQFIFQYYEKEERGRGNFPDRFSARQFPNYSSELNVNALLLGDSALYLCASSFIYEQYFGPGTRLTVT.

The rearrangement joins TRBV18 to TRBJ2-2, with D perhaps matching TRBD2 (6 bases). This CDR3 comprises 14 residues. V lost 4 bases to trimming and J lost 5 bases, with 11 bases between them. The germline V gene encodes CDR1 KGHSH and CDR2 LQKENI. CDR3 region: CASSRPGGTGELFF. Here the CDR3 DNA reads TGTGCCAGCTCACGTCCCGGGGGAACCGGGGAGCTGTTTTTT.

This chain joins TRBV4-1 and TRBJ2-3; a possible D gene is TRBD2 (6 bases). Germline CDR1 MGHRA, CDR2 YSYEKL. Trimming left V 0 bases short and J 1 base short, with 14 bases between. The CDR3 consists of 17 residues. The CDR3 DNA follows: TGCGCCAGCAGCCAAGAGGGAGCGGGCCCCCGCACAGATACGCAGTATTTT. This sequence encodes CASSQEGAGPRTDTQYF.

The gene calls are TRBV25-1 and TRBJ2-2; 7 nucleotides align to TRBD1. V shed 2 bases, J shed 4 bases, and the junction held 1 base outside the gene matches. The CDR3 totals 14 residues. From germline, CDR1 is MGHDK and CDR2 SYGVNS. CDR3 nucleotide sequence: TGTGCCAGCAGTGAAGGGACAGCCACCGGGGAGCTGTTTTTT. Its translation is CASSEGTATGELFF.

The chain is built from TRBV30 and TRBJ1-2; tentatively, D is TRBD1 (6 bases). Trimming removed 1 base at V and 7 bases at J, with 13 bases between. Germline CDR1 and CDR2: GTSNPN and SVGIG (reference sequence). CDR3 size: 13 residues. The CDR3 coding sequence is TGTGCCTGGAGTGGAAGGAGAGGGGGTGGCTACACCTTC. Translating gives CAWSGRRGGGYTF.

As DNA, the CDR3 is TGTGCCATCAGCGAGACAGGGAAGAACACTGAAGCTTTCTTT. Its translation: CAISETGKNTEAFF. This rearrangement joins TRBV10-3 to TRBJ1-1, with 7 bases fitting TRBD1. The germline V gene encodes CDR1 ENHRY and CDR2 SYGVKD. Trimming at V came to 6 bases and at J to 1 base, leaving 5 bases not matched to a gene. This CDR3 has 14 residues.